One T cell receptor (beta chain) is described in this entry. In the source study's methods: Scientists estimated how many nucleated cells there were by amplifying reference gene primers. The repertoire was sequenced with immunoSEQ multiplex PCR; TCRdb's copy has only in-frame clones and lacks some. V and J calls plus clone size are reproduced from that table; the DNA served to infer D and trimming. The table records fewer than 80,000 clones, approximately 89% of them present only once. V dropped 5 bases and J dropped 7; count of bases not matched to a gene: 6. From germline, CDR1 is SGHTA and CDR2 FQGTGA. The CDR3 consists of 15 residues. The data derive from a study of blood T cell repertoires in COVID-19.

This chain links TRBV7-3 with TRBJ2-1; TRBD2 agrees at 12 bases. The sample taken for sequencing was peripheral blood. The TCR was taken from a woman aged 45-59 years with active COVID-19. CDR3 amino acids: CASSPGLAGLNEQFF. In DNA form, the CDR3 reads TGTGCCAGCAGCCCCGGACTAGCGGGATTGAATGAGCAGTTCTTC.